Shown below are 27 T cell receptor beta chains from a single sample sequenced in a study of blood T cell repertoires in COVID-19. Assay used: immunoSEQ multiplex PCR; TCRdb lists only in-frame clones, some missing. In the table there are 160,000 or so clones, approximately 83% of which are singletons. Source material: peripheral blood. Every receptor here comes from a human donor in a cohort sampled during active COVID-19.

This chain uses TRBV19 with TRBJ1-1, with D possibly being TRBD1 (6 bases). The V and J ends lost 2 bases and 4 bases respectively, with 17 bases between them. CDR1 is LNHDA, CDR2 SQIVND, per germline (reference sequence). The CDR3 contains 16 residues. CDR3 coding DNA: TGTGCCAGTAGTATACAACAGGGAGCAGGAGGCACTGAAGCTTTCTTT. Translated, it gives CASSIQQGAGGTEAFF.

In its sample, this clone was seen a few times. V is TRBV2 and J is TRBJ2-7, with 12 bases identical to TRBD1. Trimming removed 6 bases from V and 6 bases from J; junction bases left unmatched: 18. There are 18 residues in the CDR3. Germline CDR1 is SNHLY and CDR2 is FYNNEI. For the CDR3, the DNA is TGTGCCAGCAGGAGGGCCCCAAGGCCGGGACAGGGGGCCGTCGAGCAGTACTTC. Its protein product is CASRRAPRPGQGAVEQYF.

This clone was seen more than once but under ten times. The chain uses TRBV7-8 and TRBJ2-7, with 11 positions matching TRBD2. V shed 6 bases and J 2 bases; nucleotides not matched to a gene: 6. Germline V gene data show CDR1 as SGHVS and CDR2 as FQNEAQ. This CDR3 has 15 amino acids. The CDR3 DNA follows: TGTGCCAGCAGGACTAATAGCGGGAGGGCCTACGAGCAGTACTTC. Protein product: CASRTNSGRAYEQYF.

The J gene is TRBJ2-2, the V gene TRBV23-1; no reliable D call. TRBV23-1 is assigned to the ORF class and has an uncertain function. The CDR3 is 16 residues long. The V end was cut by 3 bases, the J end by 7 bases, with 18 bases between. CDR3 sequence (DNA): TGCGCCAGCAGTCAGATTCGGCCAACTAAGGACGGGGAGCTGTTTTTT. It translates to CASSQIRPTKDGELFF.

This clone has just a few counts. CDR3 region: CASSSQTGGNQPQHF. In DNA form, the CDR3 reads TGTGCCAGCAGCTCACAGACAGGGGGGAATCAGCCCCAGCATTTT. The chain uses TRBV7-2 and TRBJ1-5, with 9 bases identical to TRBD1. The CDR3 spans 15 residues. The V segment lost 4 bases and the J segment 4 bases; nucleotides outside the gene matches: 5. Germline CDR1 SGHTA, CDR2 FQGNSA.

The rearrangement links TRBV11-1 to TRBJ1-2; no firm D call. V lost 4 bases, J lost 0 bases, and 12 bases lay in between. The CDR3 totals 15 residues. Germline-derived CDR1 and CDR2 are SGHAT and FQDESV (reference sequence). CDR3 in amino acids: CASSSRRIPNYGYTF. Written as DNA, the CDR3 is TGTGCCAGCAGCTCCCGGCGGATCCCTAACTATGGCTACACCTTC.

The V and J genes are TRBV2 and TRBJ1-1, with D possibly being TRBD1 (6 bases). CDR3 length: 12 residues. V gave up 10 bases and J gave up 7 bases, with 16 bases separating them. Per germline, CDR1 SNHLY and CDR2 FYNNEI. CDR3 in amino acids: CATIRDKSEAFF. For the CDR3, the DNA is TGTGCCACGATCCGGGACAAAAGTGAAGCTTTCTTT.

This rearrangement joins TRBV4-3 to TRBJ2-7; 10 nucleotides agree with TRBD1. J lost 4 bases, V lost 4 bases, and 4 bases had no gene match. The V gene's germline CDR1 is LGHNA and CDR2 YSLEER. The CDR3 is made up of 14 amino acids. The DNA of the CDR3 is TGCGCCAGCAGCCCCGGGACAGGGGCATACGAGCAGTACTTC. It codes for CASSPGTGAYEQYF.

The J gene is TRBJ2-7, the V gene TRBV18; a weak D match, TRBD1 (5 bases). CDR3 length: 14 residues. The V and J ends lost 6 bases and 1 base respectively, with 13 bases between them. Germline lookup yields CDR1 KGHSH and CDR2 LQKENI. The CDR3 nucleotides are TGTGCCAGCTCGTACCAGGGTGAGTCCTACGAGCAGTACTTC. Protein: CASSYQGESYEQYF.

The table lists this clone with a few counts. CDR3 coding DNA: TGTGCCACGACACGAGGACATTGGGCTAATGAAAAACTGTTTTTT. It encodes CATTRGHWANEKLFF. The rearrangement joins TRBV10-3 to TRBJ1-4, with D possibly TRBD1 on 5 matching bases. This CDR3 has 15 amino acids. Trimming took 10 bases from V and 3 from J, leaving 18 bases between them. Germline V gives CDR1 ENHRY, CDR2 SYGVKD.

V is TRBV18 and J is TRBJ2-7; D perhaps matches TRBD1 (6 bases). V dropped 2 bases and J dropped 0 bases, with 11 bases sitting between them. Germline V lookup: CDR1 KGHSH, CDR2 LQKENI. This CDR3 comprises 15 residues. In DNA form, the CDR3 reads TGTGCCAGCTCACCAGGGGACAAAAGCTCCTACGAGCAGTACTTC. Translated: CASSPGDKSSYEQYF. Supplemented by reference TRBV18 and TRBJ2-7, the full variable domain reads NAGVMQNPRHLVRRRGQEARLRCSPMKGHSHVYWYRQLPEEGLKFMVYLQKENIIDESGMPKERFSAEFPKEGPSILRIQQVVRGDSAAYFCASSPGDKSSYEQYFGPGTRLTVT.

The gene calls are TRBV6-2 or TRBV6-3 and TRBJ2-5; TRBD2 agrees at 11 bases. CDR1 is MNHEY, CDR2 SVGEGT, per germline. The CDR3 runs 18 residues. V lost 2 bases and J lost 5; bases outside the gene matches: 13. The CDR3 DNA follows: TGTGCCAGCAGTTACCGTGAAGTGGTAGCGGGGGGGAGGGAGACCCAGTACTTC. As protein: CASSYREVVAGGRETQYF.

The genes are TRBV28 and TRBJ2-7; tentatively, D is TRBD2 (6 bases). This CDR3 is 18 amino acids long. Trimming removed 2 bases at V and 2 bases at J, with 22 bases between. CDR1 and CDR2 (germline): MDHEN, SYDVKM. The DNA of the CDR3 is TGTGCCAGCAGTTTAATAGGGGCCGGGGGAGGAATTCCCTACGAGCAGTACTTC. Translated: CASSLIGAGGGIPYEQYF.

This chain joins TRBV3-1 (or the pseudogene TRBV3-2) and TRBJ1-3; 8 bases match TRBD1. CDR1 is LGHDT, CDR2 YNNKEL, per germline (reference sequence). The CDR3 loop spans 15 amino acids. Trimming cost V 1 base and J 4 bases; bases outside gene matches: 3. The CDR3 sequence: CASSQGQGRGNTIYF. CDR3 DNA sequence: TGTGCCAGCAGCCAAGGACAGGGGCGAGGAAACACCATATATTTT.

The chain recombines TRBV7-8 with TRBJ2-7; 8 bases match TRBD2. J lost 6 bases, V lost 4 bases, and 8 bases had no gene match. The CDR3 is made up of 14 amino acids. Germline CDR1 SGHVS, CDR2 FQNEAQ. CDR3 loop: CASSSLAASGEQYF. The CDR3 DNA reads as TGTGCCAGCAGCTCACTAGCGGCTTCAGGCGAGCAGTACTTC.

The chain combines TRBV29-1 with TRBJ2-3, with 8 positions matching TRBD1. Trimming at V came to 7 bases and at J to 5 bases, leaving 5 bases not matched to a gene. Germline V gene sequence: CDR1 SQVTM, CDR2 ANQGSEA. The CDR3 is 12 amino acids. CDR3 residues: CSGTGFKDTQYF. CDR3 DNA sequence: TGCAGCGGGACAGGGTTTAAAGATACGCAGTATTTT.

J is TRBJ1-2 and V is TRBV2; possibly TRBD1 for D (6 bases). V was shortened by 1 base and J by 7 bases, with 19 bases between the two germline ends. The CDR3 length is 16 residues. Germline-derived CDR1 and CDR2 are SNHLY and FYNNEI. CDR3 region: CASSEVGPTGLGGYTF. The CDR3 DNA reads as TGTGCCAGCAGTGAAGTGGGCCCTACAGGGCTGGGTGGCTACACCTTC.

The genes are TRBV28 and TRBJ2-3; 16 bases line up with TRBD2. Germline CDR1 and CDR2: MDHEN and SYDVKM. The CDR3 extends over 19 amino acids. V shed 6 bases and J 4 bases; nucleotides not matched to a gene: 13. The CDR3 protein is CASSPIGTSGRAMADTQYF. DNA for the CDR3: TGTGCCAGCAGCCCCATTGGGACTAGCGGGAGGGCCATGGCAGATACGCAGTATTTT.

DNA of the CDR3: TGCGCCAGCAGCCAGGTCGGGGGGTTCTCCTACAATGAGCAGTTCTTC. It translates to CASSQVGGFSYNEQFF. The chain recombines TRBV4-3 with TRBJ2-1; 7 bases are shared with TRBD2. CDR3 length: 16 residues. With 3 bases clipped from V and 0 bases from J, the junction kept 5 bases outside the gene matches. Germline CDR1 reads LGHNA; CDR2 reads YSLEER.

The chain uses TRBV19 and TRBJ1-1; D perhaps matches TRBD1 (5 bases). The V gene lost 5 bases and the J gene lost 3 bases, with 19 bases spanning the gap. Germline-derived CDR1 and CDR2 are LNHDA and SQIVND (reference sequence). The CDR3 is made up of 16 amino acids. CDR3 DNA sequence: TGTGCCAGTAGTGGGCCGGGACGCCGCGGGGACACTGAAGCTTTCTTT. It codes for CASSGPGRRGDTEAFF.

The chain employs TRBV5-1 and TRBJ2-1; TRBD2 aligns across 8 bases. The CDR3 is 20 amino acids. Germline CDR1 reads SGHRS; CDR2 reads YFSETQ. Unmatched junction bases numbered 23, after V lost 1 base and J lost 8 bases. In DNA, the CDR3 is TGCGCCAGCAGCTTGCTTCGGGAGGGCTTCTCACCCGGGGCCGGCCATGAGCAGTTCTTC. The encoded protein is CASSLLREGFSPGAGHEQFF.

The chain joins TRBV6-5 to TRBJ1-1; unclear D gene. Trimming left V 2 bases short and J 1 base short, with 11 bases between. Germline lookup yields CDR1 MNHEY and CDR2 SVGAGI. The CDR3 spans 15 residues. DNA of the CDR3: TGTGCCAGCAGTTACAGAGGGCGGGCGAACACTGAAGCTTTCTTT. This translates into CASSYRGRANTEAFF.

V usage is TRBV6-6 and J usage is TRBJ2-4; 8 nucleotides align to TRBD1. This CDR3 spans 13 amino acids. The V and J ends lost 2 bases and 15 bases, in that order; junction bases with no gene match: 9. CDR1 is MNHNY, CDR2 SVGAGI, per germline (reference sequence). CDR3 coding DNA: TGTGCCAGCAGTTACGCCCGGACAGGGCGGTGGTACTTC. This gives the protein CASSYARTGRWYF.

The chain carries TRBV15 and TRBJ2-3; D may be TRBD1 (7 bases). The germline V gene encodes CDR1 LNHNV and CDR2 YYDKDF (reference sequence). V dropped 0 bases and J dropped 6 bases, with 13 bases sitting between them. This CDR3 spans 15 amino acids. DNA for the CDR3: TGTGCCACCAGCAGAGAGGGGGGACAGTGGGATACGCAGTATTTT. This sequence encodes CATSREGGQWDTQYF.

The chain recombines TRBV28 with TRBJ2-7; possible D gene TRBD1, 6 bases. V shed 4 bases and J shed 3 bases, with 13 bases lying between them. This CDR3 is 14 amino acids long. Germline CDR1 and CDR2: MDHEN and SYDVKM. The CDR3 here is CASSSPTGNYEQYF. As DNA, the CDR3 is TGTGCCAGCAGTTCCCCGACAGGTAACTACGAGCAGTACTTC.

CDR3 amino acids: CASSPGGRPYEQYF. DNA of the CDR3: TGTGCCAGCTCACCAGGCGGGAGACCCTACGAGCAGTACTTC. The V call is TRBV18, the J call TRBJ2-7; 7 nucleotides agree with TRBD2. Germline CDR1 and CDR2: KGHSH and LQKENI. The CDR3 extends over 14 amino acids. V lost 2 bases to trimming and J lost 2 bases; unmatched junction nucleotides: 3. Full variable domain (remainder filled in from reference TRBV18 and TRBJ2-7): NAGVMQNPRHLVRRRGQEARLRCSPMKGHSHVYWYRQLPEEGLKFMVYLQKENIIDESGMPKERFSAEFPKEGPSILRIQQVVRGDSAAYFCASSPGGRPYEQYFGPGTRLTVT.

This rearrangement joins TRBV6-5 to TRBJ1-2, with a possible D match to TRBD1 (6 bases). There are 15 residues in the CDR3. The ends were cut back, 5 bases at V and 4 bases at J, with 17 bases in the middle. Looked up from germline, CDR1 is MNHEY and CDR2 is SVGAGI. The CDR3 DNA sequence: TGTGCCAGCAGTCGACAGGTTGACGTGGCCTATGGCTACACCTTC. The encoded protein is CASSRQVDVAYGYTF.